The rows below give T cell receptor beta chains drawn from one sample of a study of T cells in Graves' hyperthyroidism and ophthalmopathy. One entry per CDR3 protein, called by TCRdb with MiXCR from the multiplex PCR reads. The sample gives more than 450,000 distinct CDR3 sequences, 14% of which show up once; 14% is in the top ten. Material for sequencing was blood. The receptors derive from a woman aged 40 to 50 with Graves' hyperthyroidism. Both conserved end residues are part of each CDR3. Fields, in order: J gene, clone size, CDR3 length, D gene, V gene, CDR3 protein, CDR3 DNA. The D gene is left open where the match is weak. Clone size is given for some rows only: seen once, a few or many times, or a class if the clone is expanded.

TRBJ2-1 | NA | 17 | TRBD2 | TRBV20-1 | CSARDPSSGSSYNEQFF | TGCAGTGCTAGAGACCCCTCTAGCGGCAGCTCCTACAATGAGCAGTTCTTC
TRBJ2-1 | NA | 15 | TRBD2 | TRBV20-1 | CSARTSGRRANEQFF | TGCAGTGCCCGGACTAGCGGGAGGAGGGCCAATGAGCAGTTCTTC
TRBJ2-5 | many | 15 | TRBD1 | TRBV7-6 | CASSSPTGGSGTQYF | TGTGCCAGCAGCTCCCCCACAGGGGGCTCGGGGACCCAGTACTTC
TRBJ1-6 | NA | 15 | TRBD1 | TRBV6-1 | CASTRTGANYSPLHF | TGTGCCAGCACTCGGACAGGGGCTAATTATTCACCCCTCCACTTT
TRBJ1-5 | many | 17 | TRBD1 | TRBV20-1 | CSARGQVDRGLSQPQHF | TGCAGTGCTAGAGGTCAGGTCGACAGGGGGTTAAGTCAGCCCCAGCATTTT
TRBJ2-2 | NA | 17 | TRBD1 | TRBV6-7 | CASSYSGQGVNTGELFF | TGTGCCAGCAGTTACTCAGGACAGGGGGTTAACACCGGGGAGCTGTTTTTT
TRBJ2-1 | many | 15 | TRBD1 | TRBV24-1 | CATSDRTGGTNEQFF | TGTGCCACCAGTGATAGAACAGGGGGAACTAATGAGCAGTTCTTC
TRBJ2-2 | many | 13 | NA | TRBV11-2 | CASSLGYTGELFF | TGTGCCAGCAGCTTAGGATACACCGGGGAGCTGTTTTTT
TRBJ2-4 | NA | 15 | TRBD1 | TRBV6-1 | CASSPGTERKNIQYF | TGTGCCAGCAGCCCCGGGACAGAAAGAAAAAACATTCAGTACTTC
TRBJ2-7 | few | 12 | NA | TRBV29-1 | CSVGGTTYEQYF | TGCAGCGTTGGAGGCACCACCTACGAGCAGTACTTC
TRBJ2-7 | many | 16 | TRBD1 | TRBV2 | CASRLTGASSSYEQYF | TGTGCCAGCAGGCTCACAGGGGCCTCAAGCTCCTACGAGCAGTACTTC
TRBJ1-2 | few | 13 | NA | TRBV10-3 | CAISENRQDSYTF | TGTGCCATCAGCGAAAATAGACAGGATAGCTACACCTTC
TRBJ1-5 | few | 17 | NA | TRBV18 | CASSREYHGALGQPQHF | TGTGCCAGCTCACGGGAATACCACGGGGCGCTGGGTCAGCCCCAGCATTTT
TRBJ2-5 | NA | 15 | NA | TRBV14 | CASSQDFARQETQYF | TGTGCCAGCAGCCAAGATTTCGCAAGACAAGAGACCCAGTACTTC
TRBJ2-1 | NA | 14 | NA | TRBV5-4 | CASSDRTDWNEQFF | TGTGCCAGCAGCGACCGGACAGATTGGAATGAGCAGTTCTTC
TRBJ2-2 | many | 16 | TRBD1 | TRBV18 | CASRDRGRLNTGELFF | TGTGCCAGCCGGGACAGGGGGCGACTGAACACCGGGGAGCTGTTTTTT
TRBJ1-6 | few | 16 | NA | TRBV6-1 | CASRTGQTLYDSPLHF | TGTGCCAGCAGGACTGGCCAGACTCTTTATGATTCACCCCTCCACTTT
TRBJ1-2 | many | 14 | TRBD1 | TRBV11-2 | CASSLQGANYGYTF | TGTGCCAGCAGCTTACAGGGGGCCAACTATGGCTACACCTTC
TRBJ2-7 | many | 14 | TRBD2 | TRBV5-1 | CASSLPSGDREQYF | TGCGCCAGCAGCTTGCCTAGCGGGGATCGGGAGCAGTACTTC
TRBJ2-1 | many | 16 | NA | TRBV9 | CASSEEAMNLYNEQFF | TGTGCCAGCAGCGAGGAAGCCATGAACCTCTACAATGAGCAGTTCTTC
TRBJ2-7 | many | 13 | NA | TRBV7-8 | CASSLMRDGEQYF | TGTGCCAGCAGCTTAATGCGGGACGGAGAGCAGTACTTC
TRBJ2-2 | NA | 18 | NA | TRBV30 | CAWSGQGLGGTNTGELFF | TGTGCCTGGAGTGGACAGGGCTTGGGGGGAACGAACACCGGGGAGCTGTTTTTT